A selection of T cell receptor beta chains follows, all from one sample in a study of T-cell memory formation after mild COVID-19. TCRdb re-derived calls from the 5' RACE reads in MiXCR, one entry per CDR3 protein. The sample contains 35,000 to 50,000 distinct CDR3 sequences, 8% to 10% of which appear only once. The sample consisted of PBMCs or a T cell subset sorted from them (not recorded which). Receptors originate from an adult woman who had mild COVID-19 (a few samples of this study predate the infection). Cell type and time point are not known. Each CDR3 is given with its conserved first and last residue. D genes are given only for firm matches. Rows give clone size only sometimes, using once, few, many, or a class for an expanded clone.

j_gene	d_gene	v_gene	abundance	CDR3nt	CDR3aa
TRBJ2-7	NA	TRBV5-1	NA	TGCGCCAGCAGCCACCACGGGGGGGGACAGCCGAACTACGAGCAGTACTTC	CASSHHGGGQPNYEQYF
TRBJ1-4	NA	TRBV6-2/TRBV6-3	few	TGTGCCAGCAGGGACCCAGGCGCCGAAAAACTGTTTTTT	CASRDPGAEKLFF
TRBJ1-4	TRBD1	TRBV5-1	NA	TGCGCCAGCAGCTTGTCCGGGACAGGGACTGAAAAACTGTTTTTT	CASSLSGTGTEKLFF
TRBJ1-2	NA	TRBV12-3/TRBV12-4	many	TGTGCCAGCAGTTTAGGTCCCCACGCCAGTGGCTACACCTTC	CASSLGPHASGYTF
TRBJ2-3	NA	TRBV5-6	NA	TGTGCCAGCAGCTGGGTAGACAGGTCTAGCACAGATACGCAGTATTTT	CASSWVDRSSTDTQYF
TRBJ2-3	NA	TRBV6-4	many	TGTGCCAGCAGTGAAGGGTCAGGTGGACGCGGTACGCAGTATTTT	CASSEGSGGRGTQYF
TRBJ1-3	NA	TRBV30	NA	TGTGCCTGGAGTCTGCAGGGGAGAAACACCATATATTTT	CAWSLQGRNTIYF
TRBJ1-2	TRBD1	TRBV10-3	many	TGTGCCATCAGTGCAGGGGGCTATGGCTACACCTTC	CAISAGGYGYTF
TRBJ2-7	TRBD1	TRBV7-3	many	TGTGCCAGCAGCTTGAGGGACAGCTACGAGCAGTACTTC	CASSLRDSYEQYF
TRBJ1-2	NA	TRBV30	NA	TGTGCCTGGAGAACCCCAGGGAGTGGCTACACCTTC	CAWRTPGSGYTF
TRBJ1-2	TRBD1	TRBV20-1	many	TGCAGTGCTAGAGACTACAGGGGGAATGGCTACACCTTC	CSARDYRGNGYTF
TRBJ2-7	NA	TRBV10-2	many	TGCGCCAGCAGTGAGCCGAGTTACTCCTACGAGCAGTACTTC	CASSEPSYSYEQYF
TRBJ1-2	NA	TRBV3-1	few	TGTGCCAGCAGCCACAGGGAATCGAAAAGAGGCTACACCTTC	CASSHRESKRGYTF
TRBJ1-3	TRBD1	TRBV20-1	few	TGCAGTGCTACAGCGGGACAGGGGGCCTACACCATATATTTT	CSATAGQGAYTIYF
TRBJ2-5	TRBD1	TRBV20-1	NA	TGCAGTGCTACCAGGACAGGGGGCGTAGAGACCCAGTACTTC	CSATRTGGVETQYF
TRBJ2-3	NA	TRBV2	NA	TGTGCCAGCAGTTTCCTCCCCACAGATACGCAGTATTTT	CASSFLPTDTQYF
TRBJ2-1	TRBD2	TRBV2	few	TGTGCCAGCAGGCTACTAGCGGGGGCTGGGTTCTTC	CASRLLAGAGFF
TRBJ2-3	NA	TRBV10-3	few	TGTGCCATCCAAGGACCCTCAGATACGCAGTATTTT	CAIQGPSDTQYF
TRBJ1-1	NA	TRBV20-1	NA	TGCAGTGCAAACCAGGGTTACACTGAAGCTTTCTTT	CSANQGYTEAFF
TRBJ2-6	NA	TRBV12-3/TRBV12-4	NA	TGTGCCAGCAGCCCGACAAGAAACTCTGGGGCCAACGTCCTGACTTTC	CASSPTRNSGANVLTF
TRBJ2-5	NA	TRBV20-1	few	TGCAGTGCCGTACCGACAGCCCAAGAGACCCAGTACTTC	CSAVPTAQETQYF
TRBJ2-5	TRBD1	TRBV5-4	few	TGTGCCAGCAGCACCGGGACAGCACAAGAGACCCAGTACTTC	CASSTGTAQETQYF
TRBJ2-1	TRBD2	TRBV6-5	many	TGTGCCAGCAGCCCCGGGACTAGCCCTCGAGGTACCAATGAGCAGTTCTTC	CASSPGTSPRGTNEQFF
TRBJ1-2	NA	TRBV7-6	NA	TGTGCCAGCAGCTCGGCGGGATATGGCTACACCTTC	CASSSAGYGYTF
TRBJ2-1	TRBD2	TRBV11-3	NA	TGTGCCAGCAGCCCCGAGCTAGCGGATTACAATGAGCAGTTCTTC	CASSPELADYNEQFF